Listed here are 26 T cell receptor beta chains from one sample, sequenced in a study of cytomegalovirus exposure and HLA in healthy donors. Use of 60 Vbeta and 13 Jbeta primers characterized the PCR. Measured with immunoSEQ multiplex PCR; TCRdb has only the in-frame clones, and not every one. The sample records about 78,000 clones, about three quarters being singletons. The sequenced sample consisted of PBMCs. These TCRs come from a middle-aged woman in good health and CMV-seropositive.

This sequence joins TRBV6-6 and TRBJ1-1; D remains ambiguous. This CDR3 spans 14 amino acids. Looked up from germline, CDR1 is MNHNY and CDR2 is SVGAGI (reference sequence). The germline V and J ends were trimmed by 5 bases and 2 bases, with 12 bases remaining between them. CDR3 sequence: CASSLNGHNTEAFF. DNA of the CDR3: TGTGCCAGCAGTCTTAATGGGCACAACACTGAAGCTTTCTTT.

The CDR3 coding sequence is TGTGCCAGCAGCTCTTTAGCGGGGGCCGGTAATGAGCAGTTCTTC. Translating it yields CASSSLAGAGNEQFF. The chain uses TRBV7-3 and TRBJ2-1; 9 positions agree with TRBD2. The germline gives CDR1 SGHTA, CDR2 FQGTGA. V lost 4 bases, J lost 7 bases, and 8 bases stayed unmatched. CDR3 size: 15 residues. Combining the CDR3 with reference TRBV7-3 and TRBJ2-1 gives the whole variable domain GAGVSQTPSNKVTEKGKYVELRCDPISGHTALYWYRQSLGQGPEFLIYFQGTGAADDSGLPNDRFFAVRPEGSVSTLKIQRTERGDSAVYLCASSSLAGAGNEQFFGPGTRLTVL.

The CDR3 spells CASSFPMREQYF. The CDR3 coding sequence is TGTGCCAGCAGCTTCCCAATGAGGGAGCAGTACTTC. The chain links TRBV28 to TRBJ2-5, with D perhaps TRBD2 (5 bases). Per the germline V gene, CDR1 is MDHEN and CDR2 is SYDVKM. The CDR3 contains 12 residues. V lost 6 bases to trimming and J lost 11 bases, with 16 bases between them.

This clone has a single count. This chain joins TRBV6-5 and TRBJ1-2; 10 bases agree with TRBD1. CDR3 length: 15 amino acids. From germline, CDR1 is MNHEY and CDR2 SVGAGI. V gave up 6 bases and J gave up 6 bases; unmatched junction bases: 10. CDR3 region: CASSLTRTGGDGYTF. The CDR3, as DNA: TGTGCCAGCAGCCTAACTCGGACAGGGGGAGATGGCTACACCTTC.

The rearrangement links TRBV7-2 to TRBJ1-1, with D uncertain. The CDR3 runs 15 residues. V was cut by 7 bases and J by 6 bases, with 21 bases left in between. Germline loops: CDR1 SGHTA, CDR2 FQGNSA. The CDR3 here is CASKFNWAVESEAFF. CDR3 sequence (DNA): TGTGCCAGCAAATTTAATTGGGCCGTTGAGTCTGAAGCTTTCTTT.

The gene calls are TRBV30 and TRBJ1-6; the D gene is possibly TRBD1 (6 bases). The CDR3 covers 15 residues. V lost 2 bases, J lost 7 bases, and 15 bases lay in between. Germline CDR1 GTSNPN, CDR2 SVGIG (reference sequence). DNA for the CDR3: TGTGCCTGGAGTCCAGGGGTTCATGTGAATTCACCCCTCCACTTT. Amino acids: CAWSPGVHVNSPLHF.

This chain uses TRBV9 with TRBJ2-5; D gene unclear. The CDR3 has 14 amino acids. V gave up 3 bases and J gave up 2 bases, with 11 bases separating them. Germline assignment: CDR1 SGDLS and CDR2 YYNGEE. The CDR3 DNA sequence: TGTGCCAGCAGCGAAGACAAAATTCAAGAGACCCAGTACTTC. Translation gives CASSEDKIQETQYF.

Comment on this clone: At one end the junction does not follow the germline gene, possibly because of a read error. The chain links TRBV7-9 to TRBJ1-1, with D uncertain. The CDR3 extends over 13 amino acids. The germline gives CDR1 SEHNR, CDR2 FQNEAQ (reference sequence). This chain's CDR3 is CSSLGEFNTEAFF. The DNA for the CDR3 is TGTTCCAGCTTGGGCGAATTCAACACTGAAGCTTTCTTT.

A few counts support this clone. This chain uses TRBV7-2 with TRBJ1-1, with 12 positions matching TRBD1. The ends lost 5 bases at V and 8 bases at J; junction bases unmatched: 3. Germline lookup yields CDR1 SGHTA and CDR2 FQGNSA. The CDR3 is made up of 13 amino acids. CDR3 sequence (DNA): TGTGCCAGCAGCCTGGGGACAGGGGGCGAAGCTTTCTTT. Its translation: CASSLGTGGEAFF.

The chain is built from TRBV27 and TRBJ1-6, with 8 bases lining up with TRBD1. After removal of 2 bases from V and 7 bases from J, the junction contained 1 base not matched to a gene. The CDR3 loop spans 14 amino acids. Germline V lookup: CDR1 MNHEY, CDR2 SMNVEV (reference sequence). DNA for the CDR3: TGTGCCAGCAGTTTAGGACAGGGAAATTCACCCCTCCACTTT. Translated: CASSLGQGNSPLHF.

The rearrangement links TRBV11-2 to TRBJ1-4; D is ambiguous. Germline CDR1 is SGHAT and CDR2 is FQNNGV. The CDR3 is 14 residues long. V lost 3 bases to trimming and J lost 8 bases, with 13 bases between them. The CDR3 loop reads CASSFWEGGEKLFF. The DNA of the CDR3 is TGTGCCAGCAGCTTCTGGGAGGGAGGGGAAAAACTGTTTTTT. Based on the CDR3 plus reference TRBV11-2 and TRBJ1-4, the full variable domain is EAGVAQSPRYKIIEKRQSVAFWCNPISGHATLYWYQQILGQGPKLLIQFQNNGVVDDSQLPKDRFSAERLKGVDSTLKIQPAKLEDSAVYLCASSFWEGGEKLFFGSGTQLSVL.

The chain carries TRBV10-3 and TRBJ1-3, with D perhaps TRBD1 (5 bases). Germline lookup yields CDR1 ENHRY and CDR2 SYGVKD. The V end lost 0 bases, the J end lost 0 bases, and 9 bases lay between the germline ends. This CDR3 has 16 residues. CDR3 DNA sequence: TGTGCCATCAGTGAGTCGTGGGGCAGCTCTGGAAACACCATATATTTT. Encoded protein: CAISESWGSSGNTIYF.

The CDR3 DNA reads as TGTGCCAGCAGTTTATACCGGGACACCTCCTACGAGCAGTACTTC. It specifies CASSLYRDTSYEQYF. The chain employs TRBV6-5 and TRBJ2-7; perhaps TRBD1 as D (6 bases). The CDR3 covers 15 residues. CDR1 MNHEY and CDR2 SVGAGI come from the germline V gene. V was cut by 4 bases and J by 0 bases, with 13 bases left in between.

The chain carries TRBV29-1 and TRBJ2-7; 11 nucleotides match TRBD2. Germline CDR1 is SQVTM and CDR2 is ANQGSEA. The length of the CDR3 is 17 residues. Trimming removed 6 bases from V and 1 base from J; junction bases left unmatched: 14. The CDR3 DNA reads TGCAGCGTCCGAGGGCCTAGCGGGGGGACCCTGTCCTACGAGCAGTACTTC. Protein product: CSVRGPSGGTLSYEQYF.

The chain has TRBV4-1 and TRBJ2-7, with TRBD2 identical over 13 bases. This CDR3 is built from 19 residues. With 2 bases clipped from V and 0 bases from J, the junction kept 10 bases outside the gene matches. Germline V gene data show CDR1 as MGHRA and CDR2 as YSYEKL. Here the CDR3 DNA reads TGCGCCAGCAGCCAATCACCGGGACTAGCGGGGCTGAGCTCCTACGAGCAGTACTTC. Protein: CASSQSPGLAGLSSYEQYF.

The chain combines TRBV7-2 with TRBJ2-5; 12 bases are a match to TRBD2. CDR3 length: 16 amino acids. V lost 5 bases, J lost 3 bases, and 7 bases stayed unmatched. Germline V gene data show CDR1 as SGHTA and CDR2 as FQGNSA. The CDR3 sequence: CASSPLAGGLKETQYF. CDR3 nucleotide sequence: TGTGCCAGCAGCCCCCTAGCGGGGGGGCTAAAAGAGACCCAGTACTTC. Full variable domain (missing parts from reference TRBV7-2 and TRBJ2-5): GAGVSQSPSNKVTEKGKDVELRCDPISGHTALYWYRQSLGQGLEFLIYFQGNSAPDKSGLPSDRFSAERTGGSVSTLTIQRTQQEDSAVYLCASSPLAGGLKETQYFGPGTRLLVL.

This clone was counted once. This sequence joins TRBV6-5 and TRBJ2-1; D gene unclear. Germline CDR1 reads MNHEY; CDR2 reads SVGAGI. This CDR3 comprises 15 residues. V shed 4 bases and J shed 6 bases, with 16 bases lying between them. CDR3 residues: CASSFGSGPGNEQFF. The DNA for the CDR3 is TGTGCCAGCAGTTTCGGAAGTGGGCCAGGCAATGAGCAGTTCTTC.

The chain's CDR3 is CASSVGTVSGNTIYF. DNA for the CDR3: TGTGCCAGCAGTGTCGGGACAGTCTCTGGAAACACCATATATTTT. The chain is built from TRBV6-1 and TRBJ1-3, with 7 bases matching TRBD1. V shed 4 bases and J 0 bases; nucleotides not matched to a gene: 3. The CDR3 contains 15 residues. The germline gives CDR1 MNHNS, CDR2 SASEGT.

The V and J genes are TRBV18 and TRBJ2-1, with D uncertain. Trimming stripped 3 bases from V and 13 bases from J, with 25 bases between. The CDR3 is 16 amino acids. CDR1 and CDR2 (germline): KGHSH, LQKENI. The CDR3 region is CASSPSPLSISPTQFF. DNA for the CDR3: TGTGCCAGCTCACCCTCGCCTCTTTCAATCTCCCCTACCCAGTTCTTC.

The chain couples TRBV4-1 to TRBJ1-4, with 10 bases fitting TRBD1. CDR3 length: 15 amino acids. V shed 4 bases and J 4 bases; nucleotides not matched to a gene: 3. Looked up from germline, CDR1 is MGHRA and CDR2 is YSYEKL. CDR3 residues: CASSRGQGVNEKLFF. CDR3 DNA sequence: TGCGCCAGCAGCCGTGGACAGGGGGTTAATGAAAAACTGTTTTTT.

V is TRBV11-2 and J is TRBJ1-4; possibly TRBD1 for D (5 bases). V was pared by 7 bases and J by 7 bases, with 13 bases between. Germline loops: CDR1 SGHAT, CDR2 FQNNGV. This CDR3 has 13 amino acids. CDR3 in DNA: TGTGCCAGCAACCACGGGGGGGGTGAAAAACTGTTTTTT. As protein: CASNHGGGEKLFF.

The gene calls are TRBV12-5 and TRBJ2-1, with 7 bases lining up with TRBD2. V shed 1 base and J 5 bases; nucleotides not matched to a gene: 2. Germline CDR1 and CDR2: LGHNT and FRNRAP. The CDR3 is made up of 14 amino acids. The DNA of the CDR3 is TGTGCTAGTGGTTTGGGGACTAGAAACAATGAGCAGTTCTTC. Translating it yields CASGLGTRNNEQFF.

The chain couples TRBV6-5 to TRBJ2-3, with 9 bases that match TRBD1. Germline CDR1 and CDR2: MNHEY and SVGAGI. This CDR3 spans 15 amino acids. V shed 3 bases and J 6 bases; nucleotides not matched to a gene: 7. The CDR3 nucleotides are TGTGCCAGCAGTTATAAAGGGACAGGGTTTGATACGCAGTATTTT. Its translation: CASSYKGTGFDTQYF.

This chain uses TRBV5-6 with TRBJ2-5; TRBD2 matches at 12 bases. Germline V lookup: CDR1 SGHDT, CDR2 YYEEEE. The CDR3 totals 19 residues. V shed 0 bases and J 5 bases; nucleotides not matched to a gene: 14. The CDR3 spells CASSLELAGGRGSWETQYF. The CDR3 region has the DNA TGTGCCAGCAGCTTGGAACTAGCGGGGGGCCGAGGCTCGTGGGAGACCCAGTACTTC.

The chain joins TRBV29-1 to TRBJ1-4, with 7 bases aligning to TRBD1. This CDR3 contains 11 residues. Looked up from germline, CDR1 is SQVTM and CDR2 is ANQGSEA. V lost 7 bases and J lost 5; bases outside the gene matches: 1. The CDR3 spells CSGGQNEKLFF. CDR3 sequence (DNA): TGCAGCGGGGGACAGAATGAAAAACTGTTTTTT.

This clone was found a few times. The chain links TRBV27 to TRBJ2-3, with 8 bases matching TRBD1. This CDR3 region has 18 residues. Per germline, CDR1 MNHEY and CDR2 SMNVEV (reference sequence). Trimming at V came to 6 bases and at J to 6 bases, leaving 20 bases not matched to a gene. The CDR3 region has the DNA TGTGCCAGCAGGAGAGGCCGGACAGGGTTTGGTGTTGCCGATACGCAGTATTTT. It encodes CASRRGRTGFGVADTQYF.